The TCR beta chain described here comes from a study of blood T cell repertoires in COVID-19. Looked up from germline, CDR1 is SEHNR and CDR2 is FQNEAQ (reference sequence). The ends were cut back, 3 bases at V and 9 bases at J, with 9 bases in the middle. This CDR3 has 13 amino acids. Assay used: immunoSEQ multiplex PCR; TCRdb lists only in-frame clones, some missing. The sample includes over 250,000 clones, 90% of them seen just once. In terms of age and location, participants ranged from roughly 18 to 89 years and lived in about two dozen US areas. Recovered participants had two consecutive negative NP/OP PCR tests, healthcare professional clearance, or symptom resolution.

V gene TRBV7-9 combines with J gene TRBJ2-6; tentatively, D is TRBD2 (5 bases). The sequence derives from a woman in her 30s who had recovered from COVID-19. Sequencing was done on a sample of PBMCs or T cells enriched from blood (not recorded which). The CDR3 loop reads CASSFTEVNVLTF. The CDR3 DNA is TGTGCCAGCAGCTTCACGGAGGTCAACGTCCTGACTTTC.